The rows below give T cell receptor beta chains drawn from one sample of a study of T cell changes during pregnancy in multiple sclerosis. Here immunoSEQ multiplex PCR was the method, and the copy in TCRdb shows in-frame clones only, minus some. The sample shows 50,000 to 60,000 clones, 85% to 90% of them seen only once. Sequenced material: CD4+ T cells from peripheral blood mononuclear cells, taken in the first trimester of pregnancy. The origin of the receptors is a female donor with multiple sclerosis, enrolled in a pregnancy study. Each CDR3 is given with its conserved first and last residue. The D gene is left open where the match is weak. Clone size, where shown, is once, few, many, or a class for clones that have expanded.

TRBD1	14	TRBV10-3	NA	TRBJ1-1	CAITGGRSSTEAFF	TGTGCCATCACAGGGGGCCGTAGTAGCACTGAAGCTTTCTTT
NA	13	TRBV27	NA	TRBJ1-2	CASKRQSNYGYTF	TGTGCCAGCAAGAGGCAGTCTAACTATGGCTACACCTTC
TRBD1	14	TRBV15	NA	TRBJ2-5	CATHLGQAQETQYF	TGTGCCACCCATCTGGGACAGGCTCAAGAGACCCAGTACTTC
TRBD1	14	TRBV18	NA	TRBJ1-4	CASSPEQGASELFF	TGTGCCAGCTCACCGGAGCAGGGGGCTTCTGAACTGTTTTTT
NA	13	TRBV5-1	once	TRBJ2-7	CASRGSKSYEQYF	TGCGCCAGCAGGGGGAGTAAATCCTACGAGCAGTACTTC
NA	15	TRBV4-1	NA	TRBJ1-6	CASSQTGHWESPLHF	TGCGCCAGCAGCCAAACGGGACATTGGGAATCACCCCTCCACTTT
NA	13	TRBV6-1	NA	TRBJ1-6	CASLREGNSPLHF	TGTGCCAGCCTAAGGGAGGGGAATTCACCCCTCCACTTT
NA	13	TRBV30	few	TRBJ1-6	CASLQNQNSPLHF	TGTGCCTCCTTGCAGAATCAGAACTCACCCCTCCACTTT
NA	17	TRBV28	NA	TRBJ1-6	CASSPGGMGRADSPLHF	TGTGCCAGCAGTCCCGGGGGGATGGGCAGGGCGGATTCACCCCTCCACTTT
TRBD2	16	TRBV5-1	NA	TRBJ2-3	CASSPGTSGGATTQYF	TGCGCCAGCAGCCCAGGGACTAGCGGGGGGGCCACAACGCAGTATTTT
TRBD2	14	TRBV11-3	NA	TRBJ2-3	CASSLVAGADTQYF	TGTGCCAGCAGCTTAGTAGCGGGGGCTGATACGCAGTATTTT
TRBD1	14	TRBV7-9	NA	TRBJ2-7	CASTTKGQGDEQYF	TGTGCCAGCACCACCAAGGGACAGGGGGACGAGCAGTACTTC
TRBD1	15	TRBV28	NA	TRBJ2-7	CASSPSGQGLGEQYF	TGTGCCAGCAGCCCATCGGGACAGGGATTAGGCGAGCAGTACTTC
TRBD2	16	TRBV6-1	NA	TRBJ2-7	CASSGVREGLSYEQYF	TGTGCCAGCAGTGGAGTCAGGGAGGGCTTGTCCTACGAGCAGTACTTC
TRBD2	16	TRBV6-6	NA	TRBJ2-1	CASSSPLAGDLREQFF	TGTGCCAGCAGTAGCCCCCTAGCGGGAGATCTTAGGGAGCAGTTCTTC
TRBD1	15	TRBV10-3	NA	TRBJ1-3	CAISERDSSGNTIYF	TGTGCCATCAGTGAGCGGGACAGCTCTGGAAACACCATATATTTT
NA	16	TRBV15	NA	TRBJ2-7	CATSKTLAGLDYEQYF	TGTGCCACCAGCAAGACCCTGGCGGGACTCGACTACGAGCAGTACTTC
NA	14	TRBV30	NA	TRBJ1-4	CAWKRMATNEKLFF	TGTGCCTGGAAGCGTATGGCAACTAATGAAAAACTGTTTTTT
TRBD2	15	TRBV13	NA	TRBJ2-7	CASSLGTSGGYEQYF	TGTGCCAGCAGCTTAGGGACTAGCGGGGGGTACGAGCAGTACTTC
NA	14	TRBV5-1	NA	TRBJ2-2	CASSSHGGSGELFF	TGCGCCAGCAGCTCACATGGGGGGTCCGGGGAGCTGTTTTTT
TRBD1	15	TRBV9	NA	TRBJ2-5	CASSGRDRHQETQYF	TGTGCCAGCAGCGGTCGGGACAGGCACCAAGAGACCCAGTACTTC
TRBD1	13	TRBV19	NA	TRBJ2-2	CASKGQGFGELFF	TGTGCCTCAAAGGGACAGGGATTCGGGGAGCTGTTTTTT
NA	15	TRBV19	NA	TRBJ1-1	CASSFQGIGHTEAFF	TGTGCCAGTAGTTTTCAGGGAATTGGGCACACTGAAGCTTTCTTT
NA	15	TRBV9	NA	TRBJ1-1	CASSVGAGASTEAFF	TGTGCCAGCAGCGTAGGTGCGGGGGCGAGCACTGAAGCTTTCTTT
NA	16	TRBV23-1	NA	TRBJ2-1	CASSPGGRRSYNEQFF	TGCGCCAGCAGTCCCGGTGGGCGTAGATCCTACAATGAGCAGTTCTTC
TRBD1	14	TRBV7-2	NA	TRBJ1-5	CASSQGDRGQPQHF	TGTGCCAGCAGCCAGGGGGACCGTGGGCAGCCCCAGCATTTT
NA	14	TRBV28	NA	TRBJ1-1	CASSSLVENTEAFF	TGTGCCAGCAGTTCCCTAGTGGAGAACACTGAAGCTTTCTTT
NA	15	TRBV25-1	NA	TRBJ1-2	CASSDSDRPQIGYTF	TGTGCCAGCAGTGATTCAGACAGGCCACAAATCGGCTACACCTTC
TRBD2	16	TRBV18	NA	TRBJ2-3	CASSPEIAGFTDTQYF	TGTGCCAGCTCACCAGAAATAGCGGGGTTCACAGATACGCAGTATTTT
NA	11	TRBV20-1	NA	TRBJ1-2	CSAHSVYGYTF	TGCAGTGCCCATTCAGTCTATGGCTACACCTTC
TRBD2	17	TRBV6-1	once	TRBJ2-1	CASSEFLAGGSYNEQFF	TGTGCCAGCAGTGAGTTCTTAGCGGGAGGCTCCTACAATGAGCAGTTCTTC
TRBD2	16	TRBV30	NA	TRBJ2-5	CAWSHRRTSGIETQYF	TGTGCCTGGAGTCACAGGAGGACTAGCGGGATTGAGACCCAGTACTTC
TRBD1	13	TRBV2	NA	TRBJ1-6	CASRDRADSPLHF	TGTGCCAGCAGGGACAGGGCTGATTCACCCCTCCACTTT
NA	14	TRBV28	NA	TRBJ2-1	CASSFSGSRNEQFF	TGTGCCAGCAGTTTTAGTGGGAGTAGGAATGAGCAGTTCTTC
NA	14	TRBV19	few	TRBJ2-3	CASVGGISTDTQYF	TGTGCCTCCGTAGGCGGGATAAGCACAGATACGCAGTATTTT
TRBD1	14	TRBV28	NA	TRBJ1-1	CASSSDRGYTEAFF	TGTGCCAGCAGTTCGGACAGGGGGTACACTGAAGCTTTCTTT
TRBD2	16	TRBV27	NA	TRBJ2-3	CASKLRGERSTDTQYF	TGTGCCAGCAAATTACGGGGGGAGAGGAGCACAGATACGCAGTATTTT
NA	14	TRBV12-5	once	TRBJ2-7	CASGLALSSYEQYF	TGTGCTAGTGGTTTGGCCCTGAGCTCCTACGAGCAGTACTTC
TRBD1	14	TRBV27	once	TRBJ1-2	CASSSGTGNYGYTF	TGTGCCAGCAGTTCCGGGACAGGGAACTATGGCTACACCTTC
NA	14	TRBV6-1	NA	TRBJ2-7	CASRPRTLLYEQYF	TGTGCCAGCAGACCCAGGACACTCCTCTACGAGCAGTACTTC
TRBD2	15	TRBV27	NA	TRBJ2-1	CASSRTSGGLNEQFF	TGTGCCAGCAGTCGGACTAGCGGGGGGTTAAATGAGCAGTTCTTC
TRBD2	15	TRBV19	NA	TRBJ2-2	CATCPLGGGTGELFF	TGTGCCACCTGTCCCTTGGGGGGAGGGACCGGGGAGCTGTTTTTT
TRBD2	16	TRBV27	NA	TRBJ2-3	CASSPGLAGGTDTQYF	TGTGCCAGCAGCCCAGGACTAGCGGGGGGTACAGATACGCAGTATTTT